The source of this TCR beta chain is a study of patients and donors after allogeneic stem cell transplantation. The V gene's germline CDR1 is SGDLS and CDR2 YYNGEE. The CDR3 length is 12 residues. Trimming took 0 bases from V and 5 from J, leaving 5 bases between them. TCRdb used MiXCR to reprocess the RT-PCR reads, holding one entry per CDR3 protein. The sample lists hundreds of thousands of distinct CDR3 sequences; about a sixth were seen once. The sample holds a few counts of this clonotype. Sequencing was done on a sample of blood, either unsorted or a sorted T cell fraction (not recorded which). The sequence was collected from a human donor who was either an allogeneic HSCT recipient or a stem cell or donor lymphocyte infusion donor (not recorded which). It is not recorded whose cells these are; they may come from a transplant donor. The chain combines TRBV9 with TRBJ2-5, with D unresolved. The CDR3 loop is CASSVVGETQYF. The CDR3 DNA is TGTGCCAGCAGCGTAGTGGGTGAGACCCAGTACTTC.